The T cell receptor beta chain described here comes from a study of blood T cell repertoires in COVID-19. On the study more broadly: Both acute and convalescent COVID-19 samples were obtained from the United States, Italy and Spain. In each case, the material was cDNA or gDNA derived from T cells, B-cell-depleted T cells, or PBMCs.

In Seattle, patients joined the study during active infection and were tracked longitudinally. Assay used: immunoSEQ multiplex PCR; TCRdb lists only in-frame clones, some missing. Of 75,000 to 95,000 clones listed, roughly 70% are singletons. V shed 0 bases, J shed 2 bases, and the junction held 3 bases outside the gene matches. Per the germline V gene, CDR1 is SGHAT and CDR2 is FQNNGV. The CDR3 is 15 amino acids. The clonotype comes from a man aged 65 to 79 with COVID-19, enrolled during active disease. This chain links TRBV11-2 with TRBJ2-7; 8 bases match TRBD1. The sample taken for sequencing was peripheral blood. This CDR3 reads CASSLEGTGAYEQYF. CDR3 nucleotide sequence: TGTGCCAGCAGCTTAGAAGGGACAGGTGCCTACGAGCAGTACTTC.